This TCR beta chain stems from a study of neoadjuvant anti-PD-1 for oral cavity cancer. General study points: TCR analyses covered only a few patients per response group.

V gave up 6 bases and J gave up 2 bases; unmatched junction bases: 3. The CDR3 contains 14 residues. The germline V gene encodes CDR1 SNHLY and CDR2 FYNNEI. TCRdb's copy holds only in-frame clones and misses some; the assay was immunoSEQ multiplex PCR. The sample has about 15,000 clones; 40% are singletons. In this sample, this clone turned up a few times. Its antigen is still unknown. Indicated time point: after neoadjuvant nivolumab, at surgical resection. V usage is TRBV2 and J usage is TRBJ2-2; 7 bases are a match to TRBD1. Sequencing used tumor tissue, obtained after nivolumab (anti-PD-1) treatment. The clonotype was recovered from a person aged 35 to 85 with oral cavity squamous cell carcinoma. CDR3 coding DNA: TGTGCCAGCAGGCGACAGGGAAACACCGGGGAGCTGTTTTTT. Protein: CASRRQGNTGELFF.